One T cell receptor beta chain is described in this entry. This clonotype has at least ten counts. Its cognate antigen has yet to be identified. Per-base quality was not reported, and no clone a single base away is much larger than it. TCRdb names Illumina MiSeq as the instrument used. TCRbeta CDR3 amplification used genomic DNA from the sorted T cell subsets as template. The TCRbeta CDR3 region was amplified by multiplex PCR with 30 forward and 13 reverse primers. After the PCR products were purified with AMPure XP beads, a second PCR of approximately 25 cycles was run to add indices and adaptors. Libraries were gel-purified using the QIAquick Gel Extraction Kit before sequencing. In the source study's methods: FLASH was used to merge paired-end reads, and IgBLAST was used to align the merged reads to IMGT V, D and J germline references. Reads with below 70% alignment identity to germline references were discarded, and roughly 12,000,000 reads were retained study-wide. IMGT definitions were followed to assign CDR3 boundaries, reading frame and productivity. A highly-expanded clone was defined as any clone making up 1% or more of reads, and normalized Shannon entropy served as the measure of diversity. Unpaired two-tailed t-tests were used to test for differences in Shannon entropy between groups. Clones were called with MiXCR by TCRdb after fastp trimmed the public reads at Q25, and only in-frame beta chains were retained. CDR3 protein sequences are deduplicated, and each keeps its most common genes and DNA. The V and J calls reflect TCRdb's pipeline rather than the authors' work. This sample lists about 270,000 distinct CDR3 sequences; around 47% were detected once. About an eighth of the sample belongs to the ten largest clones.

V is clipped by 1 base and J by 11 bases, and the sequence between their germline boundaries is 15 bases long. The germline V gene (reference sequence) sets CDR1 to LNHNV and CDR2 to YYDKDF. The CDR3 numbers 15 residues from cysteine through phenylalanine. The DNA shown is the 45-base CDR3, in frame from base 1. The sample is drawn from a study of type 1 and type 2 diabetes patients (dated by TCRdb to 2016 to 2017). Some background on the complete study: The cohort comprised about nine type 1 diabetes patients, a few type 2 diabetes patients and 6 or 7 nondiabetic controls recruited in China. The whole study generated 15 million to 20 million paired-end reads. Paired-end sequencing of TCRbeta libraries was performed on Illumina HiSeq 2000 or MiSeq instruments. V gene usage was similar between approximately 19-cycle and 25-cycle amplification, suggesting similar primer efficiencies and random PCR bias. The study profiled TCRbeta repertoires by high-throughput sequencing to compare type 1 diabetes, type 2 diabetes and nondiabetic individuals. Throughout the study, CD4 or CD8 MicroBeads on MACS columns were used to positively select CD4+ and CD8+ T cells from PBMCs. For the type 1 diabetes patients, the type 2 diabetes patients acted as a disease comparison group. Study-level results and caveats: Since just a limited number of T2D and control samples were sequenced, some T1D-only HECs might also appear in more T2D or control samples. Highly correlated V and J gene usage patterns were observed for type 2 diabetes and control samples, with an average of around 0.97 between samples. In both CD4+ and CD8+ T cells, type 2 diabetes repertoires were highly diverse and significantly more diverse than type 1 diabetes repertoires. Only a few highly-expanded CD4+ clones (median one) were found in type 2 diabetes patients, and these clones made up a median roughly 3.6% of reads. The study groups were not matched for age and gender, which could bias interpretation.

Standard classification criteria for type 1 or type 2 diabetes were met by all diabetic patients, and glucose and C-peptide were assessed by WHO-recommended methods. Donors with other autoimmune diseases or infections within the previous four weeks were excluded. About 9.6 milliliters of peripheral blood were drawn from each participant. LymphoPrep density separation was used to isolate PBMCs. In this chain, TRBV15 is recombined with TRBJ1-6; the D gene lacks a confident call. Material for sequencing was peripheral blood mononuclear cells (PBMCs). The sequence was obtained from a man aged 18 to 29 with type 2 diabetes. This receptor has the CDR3 CATSRGHLGEAPLHF. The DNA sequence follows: TGTGCCACCAGCAGAGGACACCTTGGCGAGGCACCCCTCCACTTT. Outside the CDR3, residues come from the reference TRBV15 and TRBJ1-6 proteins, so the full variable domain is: DAMVIQNPRYQVTQFGKPVTLSCSQTLNHNVMYWYQQKSSQAPKLLFHYYDKDFNNEADTPDNFQSRRPNTSFCFLDIRSPGLGDTAMYLCATSRGHLGEAPLHFGNGTRLTVT.